This TCR beta chain was found in a study of radiotherapy plus CTLA-4 blockade in lung cancer. The protocol was immunoSEQ multiplex PCR, while the TCRdb copy is restricted to in-frame clones and leaves out a portion. There are over 75,000 clones in the sample; about 80% occur only once, and over 0.75% lies in the top ten. V shed 4 bases and J shed 2 bases, with 20 bases lying between them. The V gene's germline CDR1 is MDHEN and CDR2 SYDVKM. The length of the CDR3 is 17 residues. This rearrangement joins TRBV28 to TRBJ1-2; maybe TRBD1 (5 bases). The sample in question was peripheral blood, obtained from a patient treated with radiotherapy plus ipilimumab. The TCR comes from a human donor with non-small cell lung cancer who had stable disease on radiotherapy plus ipilimumab. CDR3 bases: TGTGCCAGCAGTTCCATACAATTATGGGGGAGGAACTATGGCTACACCTTC. Amino acids: CASSSIQLWGRNYGYTF.